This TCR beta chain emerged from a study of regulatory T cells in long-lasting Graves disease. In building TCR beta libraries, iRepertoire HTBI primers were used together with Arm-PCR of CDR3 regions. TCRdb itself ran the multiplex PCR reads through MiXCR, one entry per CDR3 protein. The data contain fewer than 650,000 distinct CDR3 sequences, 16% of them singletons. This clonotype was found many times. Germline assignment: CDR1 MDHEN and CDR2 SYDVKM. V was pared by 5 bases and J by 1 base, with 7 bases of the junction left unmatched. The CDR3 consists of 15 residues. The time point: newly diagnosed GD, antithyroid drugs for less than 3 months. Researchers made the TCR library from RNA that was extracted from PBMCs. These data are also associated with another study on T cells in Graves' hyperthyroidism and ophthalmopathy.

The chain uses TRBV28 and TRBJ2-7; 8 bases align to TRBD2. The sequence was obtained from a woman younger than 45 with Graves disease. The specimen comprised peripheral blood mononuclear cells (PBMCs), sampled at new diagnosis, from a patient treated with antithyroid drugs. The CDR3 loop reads CASSRRAGVSYEQYF. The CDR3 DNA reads TGTGCCAGCAGTCGGCGAGCGGGAGTTTCCTACGAGCAGTACTTC. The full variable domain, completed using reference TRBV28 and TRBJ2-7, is DVKVTQSSRYLVKRTGEKVFLECVQDMDHENMFWYRQDPGLGLRLIYFSYDVKMKEKGDIPEGYSVSREKKERFSLILESASTNQTSMYLCASSRRAGVSYEQYFGPGTRLTVT.